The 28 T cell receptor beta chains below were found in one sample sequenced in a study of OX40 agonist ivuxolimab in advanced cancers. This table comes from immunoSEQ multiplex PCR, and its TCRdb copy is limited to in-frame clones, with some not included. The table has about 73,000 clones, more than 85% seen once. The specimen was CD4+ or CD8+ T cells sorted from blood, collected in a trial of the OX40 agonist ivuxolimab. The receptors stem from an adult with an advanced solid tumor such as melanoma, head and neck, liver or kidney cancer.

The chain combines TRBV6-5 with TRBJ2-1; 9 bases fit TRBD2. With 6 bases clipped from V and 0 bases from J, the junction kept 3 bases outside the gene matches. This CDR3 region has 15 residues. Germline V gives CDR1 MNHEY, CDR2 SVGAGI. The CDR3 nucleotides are TGTGCCAGCAGGCCTAGCGGGAACTCCTACAATGAGCAGTTCTTC. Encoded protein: CASRPSGNSYNEQFF.

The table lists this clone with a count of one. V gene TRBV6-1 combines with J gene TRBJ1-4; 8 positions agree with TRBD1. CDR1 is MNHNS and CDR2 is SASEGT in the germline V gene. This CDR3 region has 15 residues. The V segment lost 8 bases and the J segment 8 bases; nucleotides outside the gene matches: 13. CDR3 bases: TGTGCCAGCGCCAGAACGACAGGGGCTTCCGAAAAACTGTTTTTT. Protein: CASARTTGASEKLFF.

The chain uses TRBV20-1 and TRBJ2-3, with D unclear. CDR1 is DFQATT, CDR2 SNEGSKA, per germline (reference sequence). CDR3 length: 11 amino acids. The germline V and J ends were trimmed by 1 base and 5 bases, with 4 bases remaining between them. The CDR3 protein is CSARAKDTQYF. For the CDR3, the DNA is TGCAGTGCTAGAGCTAAAGATACGCAGTATTTT.

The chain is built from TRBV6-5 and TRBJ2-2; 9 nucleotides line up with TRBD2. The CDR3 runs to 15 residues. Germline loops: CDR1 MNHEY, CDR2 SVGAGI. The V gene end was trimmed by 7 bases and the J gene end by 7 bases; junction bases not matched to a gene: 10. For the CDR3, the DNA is TGTGCCAGCATAGGCGGGAGGGTTGACGGCGGGGAGCTGTTTTTT. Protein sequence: CASIGGRVDGGELFF.

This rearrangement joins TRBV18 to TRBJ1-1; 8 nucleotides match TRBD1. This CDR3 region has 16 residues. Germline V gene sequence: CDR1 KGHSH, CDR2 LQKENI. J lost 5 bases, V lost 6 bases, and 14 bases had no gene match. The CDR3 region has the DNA TGTGCCAGCTCCCCCGGACAGGGCAATTGGGGAACTGAAGCTTTCTTT. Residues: CASSPGQGNWGTEAFF.

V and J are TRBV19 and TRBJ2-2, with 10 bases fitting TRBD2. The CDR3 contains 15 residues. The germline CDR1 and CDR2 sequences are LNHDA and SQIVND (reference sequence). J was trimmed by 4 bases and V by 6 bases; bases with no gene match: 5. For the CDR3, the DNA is TGTGCCAGTAGCCGACTAGCGGGCGGCACCGGGGAGCTGTTTTTT. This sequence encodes CASSRLAGGTGELFF.

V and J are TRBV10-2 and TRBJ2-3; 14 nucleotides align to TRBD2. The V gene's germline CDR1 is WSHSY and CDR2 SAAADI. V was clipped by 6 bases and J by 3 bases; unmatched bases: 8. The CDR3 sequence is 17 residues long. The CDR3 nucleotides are TGCGCCAGCAGAGGTGCCGGGACTAGCGGGAGAACAGATACGCAGTATTTT. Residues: CASRGAGTSGRTDTQYF.

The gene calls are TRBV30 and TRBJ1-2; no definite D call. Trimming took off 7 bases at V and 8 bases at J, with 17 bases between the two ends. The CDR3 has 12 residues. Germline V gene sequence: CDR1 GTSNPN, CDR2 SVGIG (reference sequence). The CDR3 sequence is CASTGGERGYTF. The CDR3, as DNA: TGTGCCTCCACCGGCGGGGAGAGGGGCTACACCTTC.

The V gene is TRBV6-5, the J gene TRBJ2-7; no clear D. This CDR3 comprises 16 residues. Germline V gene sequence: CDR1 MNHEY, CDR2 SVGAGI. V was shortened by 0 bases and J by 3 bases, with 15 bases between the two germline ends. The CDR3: CASSYSRSVDGYEQYF. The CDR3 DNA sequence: TGTGCCAGCAGTTACTCGAGATCGGTAGACGGCTACGAGCAGTACTTC.

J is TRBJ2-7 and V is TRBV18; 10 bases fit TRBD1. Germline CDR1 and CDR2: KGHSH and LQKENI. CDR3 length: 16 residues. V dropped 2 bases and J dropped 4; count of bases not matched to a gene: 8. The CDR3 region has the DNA TGTGCCAGCTCACCATCTCGCGGACAGGGGGGATACGAGCAGTACTTC. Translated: CASSPSRGQGGYEQYF.

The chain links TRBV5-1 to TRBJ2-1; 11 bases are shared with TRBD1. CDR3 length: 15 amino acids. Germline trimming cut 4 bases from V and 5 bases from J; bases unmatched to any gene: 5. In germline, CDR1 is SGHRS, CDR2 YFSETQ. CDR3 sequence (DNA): TGCGCCAGCAGCCCTGGACAGGGGGCTCACAATGAGCAGTTCTTC. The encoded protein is CASSPGQGAHNEQFF.

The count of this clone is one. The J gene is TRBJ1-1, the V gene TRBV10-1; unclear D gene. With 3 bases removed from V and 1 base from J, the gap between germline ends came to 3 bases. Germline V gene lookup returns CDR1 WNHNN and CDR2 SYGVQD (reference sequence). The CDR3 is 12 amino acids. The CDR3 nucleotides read TGCGCCAGCAGTGATCGGAACACTGAAGCTTTCTTT. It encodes CASSDRNTEAFF.

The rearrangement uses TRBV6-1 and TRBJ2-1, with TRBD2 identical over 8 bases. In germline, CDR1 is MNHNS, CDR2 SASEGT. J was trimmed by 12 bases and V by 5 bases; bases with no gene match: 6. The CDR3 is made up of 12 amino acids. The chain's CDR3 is CASSPLAGRQFF. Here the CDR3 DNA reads TGTGCCAGCAGTCCCTTAGCGGGAAGGCAGTTCTTC.

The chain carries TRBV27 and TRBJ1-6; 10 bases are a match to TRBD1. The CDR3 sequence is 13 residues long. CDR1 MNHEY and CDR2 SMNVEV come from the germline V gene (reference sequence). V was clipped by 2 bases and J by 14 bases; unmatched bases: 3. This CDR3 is CASSLGDRGALHF. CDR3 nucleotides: TGTGCCAGCAGTTTAGGGGACAGGGGCGCCCTCCACTTT.

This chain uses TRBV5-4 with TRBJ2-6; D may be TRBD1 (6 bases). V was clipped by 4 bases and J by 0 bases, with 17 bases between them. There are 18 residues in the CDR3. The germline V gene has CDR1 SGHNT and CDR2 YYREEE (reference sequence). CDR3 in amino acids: CASSPGTLPGSGANVLTF. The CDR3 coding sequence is TGTGCCAGCAGCCCAGGGACATTACCGGGCTCTGGGGCCAACGTCCTGACTTTC.

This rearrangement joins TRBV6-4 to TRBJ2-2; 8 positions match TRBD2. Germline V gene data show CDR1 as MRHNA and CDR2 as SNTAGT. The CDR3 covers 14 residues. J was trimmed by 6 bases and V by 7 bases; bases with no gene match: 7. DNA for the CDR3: TGTGCCAGCAAAGTTAGCGGGACCGCCGGGGAGCTGTTTTTT. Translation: CASKVSGTAGELFF.

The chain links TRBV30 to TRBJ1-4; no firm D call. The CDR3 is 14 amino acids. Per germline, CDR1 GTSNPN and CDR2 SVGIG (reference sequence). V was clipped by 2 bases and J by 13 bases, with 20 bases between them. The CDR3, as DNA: TGTGCCTGGAGTCACAAAGGTGGGTTCCAAAGACTGTTTTTT. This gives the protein CAWSHKGGFQRLFF.

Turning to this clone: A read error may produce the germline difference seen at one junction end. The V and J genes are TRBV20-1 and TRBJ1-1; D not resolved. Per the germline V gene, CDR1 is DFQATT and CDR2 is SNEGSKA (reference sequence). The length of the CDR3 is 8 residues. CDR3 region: CSARGVPF. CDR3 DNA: TGCAGTGCTAGAGGCGTTCCTTTT.

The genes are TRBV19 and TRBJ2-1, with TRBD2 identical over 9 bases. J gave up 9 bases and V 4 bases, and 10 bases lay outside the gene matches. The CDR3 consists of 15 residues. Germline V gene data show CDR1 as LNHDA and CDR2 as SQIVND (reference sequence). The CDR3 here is CASSTLSGSTGEQFF. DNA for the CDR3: TGTGCCAGTAGTACGCTTAGCGGGAGTACGGGTGAGCAGTTCTTC. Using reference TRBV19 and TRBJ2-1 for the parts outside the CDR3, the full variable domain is DGGITQSPKYLFRKEGQNVTLSCEQNLNHDAMYWYRQDPGQGLRLIYYSQIVNDFQKGDIAEGYSVSREKKESFPLTVTSAQKNPTAFYLCASSTLSGSTGEQFFGPGTRLTVL.

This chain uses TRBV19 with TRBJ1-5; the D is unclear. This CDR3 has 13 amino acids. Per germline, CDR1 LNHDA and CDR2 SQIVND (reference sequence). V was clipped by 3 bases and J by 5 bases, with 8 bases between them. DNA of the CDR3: TGTGCCAGTAGTATGGAGTGGTATCAGCCCCAGCATTTT. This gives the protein CASSMEWYQPQHF.

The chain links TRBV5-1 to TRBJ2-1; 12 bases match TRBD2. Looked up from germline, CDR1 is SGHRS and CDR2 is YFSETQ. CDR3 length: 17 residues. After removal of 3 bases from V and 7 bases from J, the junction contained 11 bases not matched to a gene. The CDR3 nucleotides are TGCGCCAGCAGCTCCCAATTACTAGCGGGAGGTACAAATGAGCAGTTCTTC. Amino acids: CASSSQLLAGGTNEQFF.

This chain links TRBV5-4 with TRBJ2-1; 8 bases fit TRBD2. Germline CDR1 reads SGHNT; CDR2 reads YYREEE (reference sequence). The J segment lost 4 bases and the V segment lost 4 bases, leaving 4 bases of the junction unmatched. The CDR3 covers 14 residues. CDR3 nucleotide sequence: TGTGCCAGCAGCGCGGCTAGCGGGTACAATGAGCAGTTCTTC. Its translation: CASSAASGYNEQFF.

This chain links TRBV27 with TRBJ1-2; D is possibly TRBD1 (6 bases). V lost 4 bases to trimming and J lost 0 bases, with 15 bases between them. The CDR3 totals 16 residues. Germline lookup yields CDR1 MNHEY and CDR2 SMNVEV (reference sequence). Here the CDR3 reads CASSSLKQGTNYGYTF. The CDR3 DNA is TGTGCCAGCAGTTCGTTAAAACAGGGAACTAACTATGGCTACACCTTC.

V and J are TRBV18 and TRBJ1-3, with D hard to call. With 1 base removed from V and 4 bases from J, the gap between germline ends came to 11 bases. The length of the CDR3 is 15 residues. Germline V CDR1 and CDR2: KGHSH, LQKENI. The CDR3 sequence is CASSPRAAPGNTIYF. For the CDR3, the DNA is TGTGCCAGCTCACCACGGGCGGCGCCGGGAAACACCATATATTTT.

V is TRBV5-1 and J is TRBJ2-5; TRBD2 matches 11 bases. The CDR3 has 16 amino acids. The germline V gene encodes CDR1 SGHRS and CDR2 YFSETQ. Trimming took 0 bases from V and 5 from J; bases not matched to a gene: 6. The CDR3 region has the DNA TGCGCCAGCAGCTTGGCAACTAGCGGGAGCCGGGAGACCCAGTACTTC. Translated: CASSLATSGSRETQYF.

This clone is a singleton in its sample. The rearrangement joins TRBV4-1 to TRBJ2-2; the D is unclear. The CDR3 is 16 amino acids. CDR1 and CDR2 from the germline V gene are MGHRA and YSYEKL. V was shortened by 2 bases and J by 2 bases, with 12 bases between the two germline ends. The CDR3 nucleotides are TGCGCCAGCAGCCAAAGTGGCTACGCTAACACCGGGGAGCTGTTTTTT. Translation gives CASSQSGYANTGELFF.

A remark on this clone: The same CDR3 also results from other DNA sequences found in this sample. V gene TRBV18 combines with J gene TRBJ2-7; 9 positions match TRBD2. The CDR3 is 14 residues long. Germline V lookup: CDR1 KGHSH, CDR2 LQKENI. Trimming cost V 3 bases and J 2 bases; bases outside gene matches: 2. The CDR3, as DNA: TGTGCCAGCTCACCCGGGACTAGCCCCTACGAGCAGTACTTC. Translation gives CASSPGTSPYEQYF.

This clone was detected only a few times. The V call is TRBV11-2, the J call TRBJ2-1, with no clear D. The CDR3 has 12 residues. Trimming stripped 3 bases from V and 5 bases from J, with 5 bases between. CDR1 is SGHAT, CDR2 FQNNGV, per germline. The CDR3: CASSLADNEQFF. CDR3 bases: TGTGCCAGCAGCTTGGCGGACAATGAGCAGTTCTTC.